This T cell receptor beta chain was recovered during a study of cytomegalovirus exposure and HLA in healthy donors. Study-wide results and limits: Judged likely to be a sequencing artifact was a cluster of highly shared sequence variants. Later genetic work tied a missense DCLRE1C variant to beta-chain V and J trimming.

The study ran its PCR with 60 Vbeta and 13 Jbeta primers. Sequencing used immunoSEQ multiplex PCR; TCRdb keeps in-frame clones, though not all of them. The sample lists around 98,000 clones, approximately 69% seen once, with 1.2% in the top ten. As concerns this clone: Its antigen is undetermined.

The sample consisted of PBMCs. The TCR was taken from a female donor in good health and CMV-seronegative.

In DNA form, the CDR3 reads TGTGCCAGCATTCGGTCGGCGGAGGTGGGGAACACTGAAGCTTTCTTT. Its translation is CASIRSAEVGNTEAFF. The rearrangement joins TRBV6-4 to TRBJ1-1, with no clear D. With 7 bases removed from V and 1 base from J, the gap between germline ends came to 19 bases. The CDR3 has 16 amino acids. Germline loops: CDR1 MRHNA, CDR2 SNTAGT.